Listed below are T cell receptor beta chains from one sample, sequenced in a study of cytomegalovirus exposure and HLA in healthy donors. The assay was immunoSEQ multiplex PCR, and TCRdb's table has in-frame clones only and misses some. The data contain about 200,000 clones, 75% to 90% of them singletons. Sequencing used PBMCs. The receptors were sampled from a woman aged 25 to 39 in good health and CMV-seronegative. The CDR3 runs from the conserved cysteine through the conserved F or W. D genes are given only for firm matches. Some rows have no size entry. The others give once, few or many, or a class for an expanded clone.

.,TRBJ2-2,TRBV5-1,TRBD1,CASAPGTGGRELFF,TGCGCCAGCGCCCCCGGGACAGGGGGCCGGGAGCTGTTTTTT
.,TRBJ2-1,TRBV15,TRBD2,CATSRESGGGYNEQFF,TGTGCCACCAGCAGAGAAAGCGGGGGGGGATACAATGAGCAGTTCTTC
.,TRBJ2-3,TRBV30,TRBD2,CAWSTAGVGDTQYF,TGTGCCTGGAGTACGGCGGGGGTGGGAGATACGCAGTATTTT
.,TRBJ2-1,TRBV4-1,.,CASRPGPSDLNEQFF,TGCGCCAGCAGACCTGGGCCTAGCGATTTAAATGAGCAGTTCTTC
.,TRBJ1-3,TRBV9,.,CASSVAAGHSGNTIYF,TGTGCCAGCAGCGTAGCCGCAGGGCACTCTGGAAACACCATATATTTT
.,TRBJ2-2,TRBV2,.,CASSDSGEGELFF,TGTGCCAGCAGTGATTCGGGGGAGGGGGAGCTGTTTTTT
.,TRBJ2-2,TRBV2,.,CASREGGGTGELFF,TGTGCCAGCAGGGAAGGGGGAGGGACCGGGGAGCTGTTTTTT
.,TRBJ2-1,TRBV5-1,.,CASSSRPLAMSSYNEQFF,TGCGCCAGCAGCTCACGACCTCTAGCGATGAGCTCCTACAATGAGCAGTTCTTC
once,TRBJ1-2,TRBV28,.,CASSAGTRGYTF,TGTGCCAGCAGCGCCGGGACACGAGGCTACACCTTC
.,TRBJ1-3,TRBV5-1,TRBD1,CASSSGQGANTIYF,TGCGCCAGCAGCTCGGGACAGGGGGCGAACACCATATATTTT
.,TRBJ1-2,TRBV5-6,.,CASSLVSVNYGYTF,TGTGCCAGCAGCTTGGTTTCAGTCAACTATGGCTACACCTTC
once,TRBJ2-7,TRBV19,TRBD2,CASSTLAGPTYEQYF,TGTGCCAGTAGTACGCTAGCGGGCCCTACCTACGAGCAGTACTTC
.,TRBJ2-5,TRBV2,.,CASTTGIGETQYF,TGTGCCAGCACCACAGGGATTGGGGAGACCCAGTACTTC
.,TRBJ2-7,TRBV7-2,TRBD1,CASSLESGGEQYF,TGTGCCAGCAGCTTAGAGTCAGGGGGCGAGCAGTACTTC
few,TRBJ2-3,TRBV27,.,CASSLWREQDTQYF,TGTGCCAGCAGTTTATGGAGGGAACAAGATACGCAGTATTTT
.,TRBJ2-2,TRBV5-4,TRBD2,CASSLSPSGSNTGELFF,TGTGCCAGCAGCTTGTCCCCTAGCGGATCGAACACCGGGGAGCTGTTTTTT
.,TRBJ2-5,TRBV5-1,.,CASRPGPGSQETQYF,TGCGCCAGCAGACCCGGACCAGGGTCCCAAGAGACCCAGTACTTC
.,TRBJ1-4,TRBV28,TRBD1,CASSNLPGQGLEKLFF,TGTGCCAGCAGCAACCTTCCGGGACAGGGGCTTGAAAAACTGTTTTTT
.,TRBJ2-7,TRBV29-1,TRBD1,CSVAGTGAYEQYF,TGCAGCGTCGCCGGGACAGGGGCCTACGAGCAGTACTTC
.,TRBJ2-2,TRBV19,.,CASGREYTGELFF,TGTGCCAGTGGGAGAGAGTACACCGGGGAGCTGTTTTTT
once,TRBJ2-1,TRBV4-1,.,CASSHSTGSSYNEQFF,TGCGCCAGCAGCCATTCCACCGGGAGCTCCTACAATGAGCAGTTCTTC
.,TRBJ2-7,TRBV18,TRBD2,CASSSTSGGLSYEQYF,TGTGCCAGCTCATCAACCTCGGGGGGACTCTCCTACGAGCAGTACTTC
.,TRBJ2-2,TRBV19,.,CASSMMSRGAGGDTGELFF,TGTGCCAGTAGTATGATGTCACGAGGAGCGGGTGGTGACACCGGGGAGCTGTTTTTT
.,TRBJ2-5,TRBV5-5,TRBD1,CASSLVGTGQETQYF,TGTGCCAGCAGCTTGGTCGGGACAGGACAAGAGACCCAGTACTTC
.,TRBJ1-1,TRBV28,.,CASQRHGQSEAFF,TGTGCCAGCCAACGTCATGGACAGTCTGAAGCTTTCTTT
.,TRBJ2-3,TRBV5-1,.,CASSLYKGADTQYF,TGCGCCAGCAGCTTGTACAAAGGAGCAGATACGCAGTATTTT
.,TRBJ2-2,TRBV15,.,CATSRDLAVLFTGELFF,TGTGCCACCAGCAGAGATCTAGCCGTCCTATTCACCGGGGAGCTGTTTTTT
.,TRBJ1-2,TRBV29-1,TRBD1,CSLTRTGDYGYTF,TGCAGCCTCACCCGGACAGGCGACTATGGCTACACCTTC
.,TRBJ1-4,TRBV2,.,CASRRDTLMSEKLFF,TGTGCCAGCAGGAGAGACACCTTAATGAGTGAAAAACTGTTTTTT